The 24 T cell receptor beta chains below come from one sample, sequenced in a study of blood T cell repertoires in COVID-19 (dated by TCRdb to 2020 to 2022). The library was obtained by the immunoSEQ multiplex PCR assay. This immuneACCESS table, as held by TCRdb, lists in-frame sequences with V and J called but not all clones. Of the missing ones, under half trace to an unresolved V gene in checked studies; the others have no known cause. The sample yields roughly 380,000 clones; approximately 89% were counted once. Of the sample, under 2% is held by the ten largest clones. Sequenced material: peripheral blood. These TCRs come from a woman between 35 and 50 years old with COVID-19, enrolled during active disease.

The chain has TRBV28 and TRBJ1-1; no definite D call. Germline CDR1 MDHEN, CDR2 SYDVKM. Trimming pared 5 bases from V and 1 base from J, leaving 17 bases between. This CDR3 is built from 16 residues. CDR3 in amino acids: CASSRSFGRGNTEAFF. DNA for the CDR3: TGTGCCAGCAGTCGCTCTTTCGGACGGGGGAACACTGAAGCTTTCTTT.

The chain employs TRBV11-3 and TRBJ2-2; D not certain. Germline V gene data show CDR1 as SGHNT and CDR2 as YENEEA. The CDR3 contains 14 residues. Between the trimmed V and J ends, which lost 3 bases and 6 bases, there was a span of 11 bases. This chain's CDR3 is CASSFRDWPGELFF. CDR3 DNA: TGTGCCAGCAGCTTCCGAGACTGGCCCGGGGAGCTGTTTTTT. Variable domain in full (rest from reference TRBV11-3 and TRBJ2-2): EAGVVQSPRYKIIEKKQPVAFWCNPISGHNTLYWYLQNLGQGPELLIRYENEEAVDDSQLPKDRFSAERLKGVDSTLKIQPAELGDSAVYLCASSFRDWPGELFFGEGSRLTVL.

The gene calls are TRBV7-9 and TRBJ1-2; D ambiguous. The CDR3 sequence is 13 residues long. Trimming removed 3 bases at V and 3 bases at J, with 8 bases between. Looked up from germline, CDR1 is SEHNR and CDR2 is FQNEAQ (reference sequence). In DNA, the CDR3 is TGTGCCAGCAGCTTCCGAACAGACTATGGCTACACCTTC. Encoded protein: CASSFRTDYGYTF.

The chain joins TRBV28 to TRBJ2-5; D not certain. Trimming pared 6 bases from V and 7 bases from J, leaving 9 bases between. The length of the CDR3 is 11 residues. Germline CDR1 is MDHEN and CDR2 is SYDVKM. The CDR3 sequence: CASRAGGTQYF. In nucleotides, the CDR3 is TGTGCCAGCAGAGCCGGTGGGACCCAGTACTTC. The complete variable domain, with remaining parts taken from reference TRBV28 and TRBJ2-5, reads DVKVTQSSRYLVKRTGEKVFLECVQDMDHENMFWYRQDPGLGLRLIYFSYDVKMKEKGDIPEGYSVSREKKERFSLILESASTNQTSMYLCASRAGGTQYFGPGTRLLVL.

The sample holds one count of this clone. The chain recombines TRBV19 with TRBJ1-5; 8 bases fit TRBD1. The CDR3 is 14 residues long. Germline V gives CDR1 LNHDA, CDR2 SQIVND (reference sequence). The J segment lost 5 bases and the V segment lost 5 bases, leaving 5 bases of the junction unmatched. CDR3: CASSEQGGDQPQHF. For the CDR3, the DNA is TGTGCCAGTAGTGAACAGGGGGGGGATCAGCCCCAGCATTTT.

This chain uses TRBV7-6 with TRBJ2-3; TRBD2 matches 10 bases. The CDR3 has 15 amino acids. V dropped 1 base and J dropped 6; count of bases not matched to a gene: 4. Per germline, CDR1 SGHVS and CDR2 FNYEAQ. CDR3 DNA sequence: TGTGCCAGCAGCTTAGTAACTAGCGGGAAGGATACGCAGTATTTT. It yields the protein CASSLVTSGKDTQYF.

The chain recombines TRBV5-6 with TRBJ2-2; TRBD2 matches 11 bases. Germline V lookup: CDR1 SGHDT, CDR2 YYEEEE. CDR3 length: 17 amino acids. V was pared by 10 bases and J by 2 bases, with 13 bases of the junction left unmatched. As DNA, the CDR3 is TGTGCCTCAAGCTTTTATACTAGCGGGGGAAACACCGGGGAGCTGTTTTTT. This sequence encodes CASSFYTSGGNTGELFF.

This sequence joins TRBV5-1 and TRBJ2-3, with unresolved D. V was pared by 0 bases and J by 2 bases, with 7 bases between. The germline V gene encodes CDR1 SGHRS and CDR2 YFSETQ. The CDR3 totals 14 residues. CDR3 sequence (DNA): TGCGCCAGCAGCTTGGCCGCGCTCACAGATACGCAGTATTTT. The encoded protein is CASSLAALTDTQYF.

The chain has TRBV2 and TRBJ1-6, with 9 bases fitting TRBD1. Germline V gives CDR1 SNHLY, CDR2 FYNNEI. V lost 2 bases and J lost 11; bases outside the gene matches: 4. The CDR3 is 14 amino acids. The DNA of the CDR3 is TGTGCCAGCAGTGAATTCGGGACAGGGACACCCCTCCACTTT. Protein sequence: CASSEFGTGTPLHF.

The gene calls are TRBV7-9 and TRBJ1-6, with 8 bases fitting TRBD1. Trimming cost V 6 bases and J 5 bases; bases outside gene matches: 0. Germline V gives CDR1 SEHNR, CDR2 FQNEAQ (reference sequence). The CDR3 spans 13 residues. The CDR3 here is CASRGQDNSPLHF. The CDR3 DNA reads TGTGCCAGCAGGGGACAGGATAATTCACCCCTCCACTTT.

The chain links TRBV5-1 to TRBJ1-2; TRBD1 agrees at 9 bases. Germline assignment: CDR1 SGHRS and CDR2 YFSETQ. There are 16 residues in the CDR3. Trimming at V came to 4 bases and at J to 6 bases, leaving 13 bases not matched to a gene. CDR3 nucleotides: TGCGCCAGCAGCCCGCAAGGGGGGGACAGGGCGGATGGCTACACCTTC. It is translated as CASSPQGGDRADGYTF.

V and J are TRBV3-1 (or the pseudogene TRBV3-2) and TRBJ2-2, with 14 nucleotides matching TRBD2. CDR3 length equals 17 residues. Per germline, CDR1 LGHDT and CDR2 YNNKEL (reference sequence). V dropped 0 bases and J dropped 5; count of bases not matched to a gene: 2. The CDR3 DNA is TGTGCCAGCAGCCAAGAGGGGACTAGCGGGGGAACCGGGGAGCTGTTTTTT. Translation: CASSQEGTSGGTGELFF.

The chain combines TRBV7-2 with TRBJ1-2, with D possibly matching TRBD1 (6 bases). CDR3 length equals 16 residues. V was clipped by 4 bases and J by 3 bases, with 18 bases between them. From germline, CDR1 is SGHTA and CDR2 FQGNSA. In DNA, the CDR3 is TGTGCCAGCAGCTCCCGGTCAGGGGCATCCCACTATGGCTACACCTTC. It codes for CASSSRSGASHYGYTF. Full variable domain (remainder filled in from reference TRBV7-2 and TRBJ1-2): GAGVSQSPSNKVTEKGKDVELRCDPISGHTALYWYRQSLGQGLEFLIYFQGNSAPDKSGLPSDRFSAERTGGSVSTLTIQRTQQEDSAVYLCASSSRSGASHYGYTFGSGTRLTVV.

This sequence joins TRBV18 and TRBJ2-7, with D perhaps matching TRBD1 (7 bases). There are 13 residues in the CDR3. Germline CDR1 KGHSH, CDR2 LQKENI. V was cut by 0 bases and J by 7 bases, with 10 bases left in between. CDR3 sequence (DNA): TGTGCCAGCTCACCACCCCAGGGGGGTGAGCAGTACTTC. This codes for CASSPPQGGEQYF.

On this clone: In the same sample, other DNA sequences code for this CDR3. The chain has TRBV4-3 and TRBJ1-5; tentatively, D is TRBD1 (5 bases). Germline V gene data show CDR1 as LGHNA and CDR2 as YSLEER. Trimming removed 0 bases from V and 5 bases from J, with 11 bases in between. This CDR3 is 15 amino acids long. CDR3 in amino acids: CASSQERQGYQPQHF. The CDR3 nucleotides are TGCGCCAGCAGCCAAGAGAGGCAGGGCTATCAGCCCCAGCATTTT.

The rearrangement joins TRBV7-2 to TRBJ2-5, with D perhaps TRBD2 (6 bases). This CDR3 is built from 14 residues. Germline loops: CDR1 SGHTA, CDR2 FQGNSA. V was trimmed by 0 bases and J by 12 bases, leaving 17 bases between them. Written as DNA, the CDR3 is TGTGCCAGCAGCTTAGCGGTCAGTAGGGGAGGCGAGTACTTC. It encodes CASSLAVSRGGEYF.

This chain joins TRBV24-1 and TRBJ1-3, with a tentative D call TRBD1 (5 bases). Germline CDR1 and CDR2: KGHDR and SFDVKD. There are 15 residues in the CDR3. Trimming removed 4 bases from V and 0 bases from J, with 9 bases in between. CDR3 DNA sequence: TGTGCCACCAGTGACCCCGACAGCTCTGGAAACACCATATATTTT. Its translation: CATSDPDSSGNTIYF.

This clone was seen only a few times. This chain links TRBV7-9 with TRBJ2-7; D may be TRBD1 (6 bases). The ends were cut back, 5 bases at V and 5 bases at J, with 7 bases in the middle. This CDR3 contains 11 residues. Germline-derived CDR1 and CDR2 are SEHNR and FQNEAQ (reference sequence). DNA of the CDR3: TGTGCCAGCAGCCGGACAGACGAGCAGTACTTC. Amino acid sequence: CASSRTDEQYF.

The chain uses TRBV27 and TRBJ2-1, with 7 bases that match TRBD1. Losses at the gene ends were 2 bases for V and 3 bases for J; bases not matched to a gene: 4. The germline CDR1 and CDR2 sequences are MNHEY and SMNVEV (reference sequence). The length of the CDR3 is 15 residues. The CDR3 DNA sequence: TGTGCCAGCAGTTTAACAGGGGCCCGCTACAATGAGCAGTTCTTC. Protein product: CASSLTGARYNEQFF.

The V gene is TRBV6-8, the J gene TRBJ1-4; TRBD1 matches at 11 bases. Trimming at V came to 5 bases and at J to 0 bases, leaving 8 bases not matched to a gene. CDR3 length: 18 residues. Germline loops: CDR1 MNHGY, CDR2 SAAAGT. CDR3 bases: TGTGCCAGCAGTCACGGGACAGGGGGAGTTCCAACTAATGAAAAACTGTTTTTT. Amino acids: CASSHGTGGVPTNEKLFF.

This clone was found once. This rearrangement joins TRBV19 to TRBJ1-4; unclear D gene. The germline V gene has CDR1 LNHDA and CDR2 SQIVND (reference sequence). Deletions cut 6 bases from V and 8 bases from J, with 22 bases between. The length of the CDR3 is 16 residues. CDR3 sequence: CASRPPHGRENEKLFF. The CDR3 nucleotides are TGTGCCAGTAGACCCCCCCACGGGAGGGAAAACGAAAAACTGTTTTTT.

CDR3: CASSQQGGVTTEAFF. For the CDR3, the DNA is TGCGCCAGCAGCCAACAGGGTGGGGTCACCACTGAAGCTTTCTTT. V usage is TRBV5-1 and J usage is TRBJ1-1, with a weak D call TRBD1 (6 bases). The CDR3 is 15 amino acids. Germline CDR1 is SGHRS and CDR2 is YFSETQ. The V end was cut by 4 bases, the J end by 4 bases, with 17 bases between.

The chain links TRBV7-3 to TRBJ2-1; 8 bases map to TRBD2. This CDR3 region has 17 residues. Germline lookup yields CDR1 SGHTA and CDR2 FQGTGA. J gave up 5 bases and V 1 base, and 10 bases lay outside the gene matches. The CDR3 is CASSLRPAGGTDNEQFF. DNA of the CDR3: TGTGCCAGCAGCTTAAGGCCTGCGGGGGGCACCGACAATGAGCAGTTCTTC.

This sequence joins TRBV5-1 and TRBJ1-3; TRBD1 might be the D (5 bases). V was pared by 0 bases and J by 2 bases, with 6 bases between. The CDR3 is 14 residues long. Germline-derived CDR1 and CDR2 are SGHRS and YFSETQ. In DNA form, the CDR3 reads TGCGCCAGCAGCTTGGCAGGGCCTGGAAACACCATATATTTT. Translating gives CASSLAGPGNTIYF.